Following are 27 T cell receptor beta chains from one sample sequenced in a study of cytomegalovirus exposure and HLA in healthy donors. The PCR ran on 60 Vbeta and 13 Jbeta primers. Libraries were prepared by immunoSEQ multiplex PCR; TCRdb keeps only in-frame clonotypes and omits some of them. The sample records under 200,000 clones, roughly 80% being singletons. What was sequenced was PBMCs. The receptors derive from a human donor in good health.

The V and J genes are TRBV5-6 and TRBJ2-7, with D unresolved. Trimming shortened V by 1 base and J by 6 bases, and 5 bases separated the two germline ends. Germline values: CDR1 SGHDT, CDR2 YYEEEE. The CDR3 spans 11 residues. CDR3: CASSLTGEQYF. In DNA, the CDR3 is TGTGCCAGCAGCTTGACGGGCGAGCAGTACTTC.

This clone has just a few counts. The chain joins TRBV6-5 to TRBJ2-7, with a possible D match to TRBD2 (6 bases). This CDR3 is built from 13 residues. Germline CDR1 and CDR2: MNHEY and SVGAGI. V lost 10 bases and J 0 bases, leaving 13 bases between the germline ends. Written as DNA, the CDR3 is TGTGCCACACTTAGCGGAACCTCCTACGAGCAGTACTTC. Translating it yields CATLSGTSYEQYF.

The gene calls are TRBV10-3 and TRBJ1-6, with D possibly being TRBD1 (5 bases). V was pared by 3 bases and J by 7 bases, with 7 bases between. Germline V lookup: CDR1 ENHRY, CDR2 SYGVKD. The CDR3 runs to 13 residues. The CDR3 DNA reads TGTGCCATCAGTGAACAGGAGAATTCACCCCTCCACTTT. Its protein is CAISEQENSPLHF.

The J gene is TRBJ2-7, the V gene TRBV5-1; 9 nucleotides line up with TRBD1. J gave up 2 bases and V 4 bases, and 4 bases lay outside the gene matches. Germline CDR1 and CDR2: SGHRS and YFSETQ. This CDR3 is built from 14 residues. This chain's CDR3 is CASSPGTGTYEQYF. The CDR3 nucleotides are TGCGCCAGCAGCCCGGGGACAGGGACCTACGAGCAGTACTTC.

Worth noting for this clone: Other DNA sequences of this sample code for an identical CDR3. This chain joins TRBV7-2 and TRBJ2-1; 13 bases fit TRBD2. This CDR3 region has 15 residues. J gave up 6 bases and V 1 base, and 0 bases lay outside the gene matches. Germline V gene data show CDR1 as SGHTA and CDR2 as FQGNSA. The CDR3 DNA reads as TGTGCCAGCAGCTTAGGACTAGCGGGGGGCAATGAGCAGTTCTTC. Translated, it gives CASSLGLAGGNEQFF. Based on the CDR3 plus reference TRBV7-2 and TRBJ2-1, the full variable domain is GAGVSQSPSNKVTEKGKDVELRCDPISGHTALYWYRQSLGQGLEFLIYFQGNSAPDKSGLPSDRFSAERTGGSVSTLTIQRTQQEDSAVYLCASSLGLAGGNEQFFGPGTRLTVL.

The J gene is TRBJ2-7, the V gene TRBV5-1; a weak D match, TRBD1 (6 bases). From germline, CDR1 is SGHRS and CDR2 YFSETQ. CDR3 length equals 16 residues. V gave up 0 bases and J gave up 4 bases, with 17 bases separating them. The CDR3, as DNA: TGCGCCAGCAGCTTGGGACAGGACCTAAAGTTATACGAGCAGTACTTC. Translation: CASSLGQDLKLYEQYF.

V gene TRBV18 combines with J gene TRBJ2-5; D gene unclear. In germline, CDR1 is KGHSH, CDR2 LQKENI. The CDR3 runs to 13 residues. Trimming took off 3 bases at V and 1 base at J, with 6 bases between the two ends. CDR3 DNA: TGTGCCAGCTCACCGAATAGCCAAGAGACCCAGTACTTC. This codes for CASSPNSQETQYF.

In DNA, the CDR3 is TGTGCCAGCAGTCCCGCGGGACTCGGGCCTTCCTACGAGCAGTACTTC. It is translated as CASSPAGLGPSYEQYF. The chain links TRBV6-6 to TRBJ2-5; D is perhaps TRBD2 (6 bases). Judging by the DNA end, TRBJ2-7 fits better; the J call may be wrong. The CDR3 totals 16 residues. Germline values: CDR1 MNHNY, CDR2 SVGAGI (reference sequence).

This chain joins TRBV9 and TRBJ1-1; D perhaps matches TRBD1 (6 bases). This CDR3 contains 14 residues. V lost 2 bases, J lost 4 bases, and 12 bases lay in between. The germline CDR1 and CDR2 sequences are SGDLS and YYNGEE. The CDR3 reads CASSVEGEGTEAFF. DNA of the CDR3: TGTGCCAGCAGCGTGGAGGGGGAGGGCACTGAAGCTTTCTTT. Combining the CDR3 with reference TRBV9 and TRBJ1-1 gives the whole variable domain DSGVTQTPKHLITATGQRVTLRCSPRSGDLSVYWYQQSLDQGLQFLIQYYNGEERAKGNILERFSAQQFPDLHSELNLSSLELGDSALYFCASSVEGEGTEAFFGQGTRLTVV.

This clone was observed once. The chain recombines TRBV6-6 with TRBJ1-4; TRBD1 might be the D (6 bases). Trimming pared 2 bases from V and 8 bases from J, leaving 12 bases between. Germline V gene data show CDR1 as MNHNY and CDR2 as SVGAGI (reference sequence). The CDR3 contains 14 residues. DNA for the CDR3: TGTGCCAGCAGTTACCAGGGGACACAGGAAAAACTGTTTTTT. This sequence encodes CASSYQGTQEKLFF.

The chain uses TRBV5-1 and TRBJ1-1; weak D call: TRBD1 (5 bases). The germline V and J ends were trimmed by 4 bases and 1 base, with 14 bases remaining between them. CDR3 length equals 15 residues. Germline CDR1 is SGHRS and CDR2 is YFSETQ. CDR3 residues: CASSISVGQNTEAFF. In DNA form, the CDR3 reads TGCGCCAGCAGCATTTCTGTTGGACAGAACACTGAAGCTTTCTTT.

This sequence joins TRBV7-2 and TRBJ2-2; TRBD1 agrees at 11 bases. V was pared by 1 base and J by 6 bases, with 1 base of the junction left unmatched. The CDR3 runs 15 residues. Germline assignment: CDR1 SGHTA and CDR2 FQGNSA. CDR3 bases: TGTGCCAGCAGCTTAGGGGACAGGGGGTCCGGGGAGCTGTTTTTT. It translates to CASSLGDRGSGELFF.

Here the CDR3 DNA reads TGTGCCAGCAGCCACACAGGGTACGAGCAGTACTTC. Protein product: CASSHTGYEQYF. The chain recombines TRBV7-9 with TRBJ2-7; possible D gene TRBD1, 6 bases. The germline gives CDR1 SEHNR, CDR2 FQNEAQ (reference sequence). The CDR3 has 12 residues. V lost 5 bases and J 4 bases, leaving 9 bases between the germline ends.

The chain links TRBV6-5 to TRBJ2-5, with 9 bases aligning to TRBD2. Germline CDR1 MNHEY, CDR2 SVGAGI. V was pared by 2 bases and J by 3 bases, with 4 bases of the junction left unmatched. This CDR3 has 15 amino acids. CDR3 sequence: CASSYGSSGEETQYF. Here the CDR3 DNA reads TGTGCCAGCAGTTACGGTTCTAGCGGGGAAGAGACCCAGTACTTC.

The chain uses TRBV18 and TRBJ2-1, with D perhaps matching TRBD1 (6 bases). Germline assignment: CDR1 KGHSH and CDR2 LQKENI. There are 13 residues in the CDR3. Deletions cut 5 bases from V and 2 bases from J, with 7 bases between. This chain's CDR3 is CASSGGPYNEQFF. In DNA form, the CDR3 reads TGTGCCAGCTCAGGGGGCCCCTACAATGAGCAGTTCTTC.

This chain joins TRBV30 and TRBJ1-1, with D possibly being TRBD1 (5 bases). The CDR3 is 13 amino acids. Deletions cut 1 base from V and 6 bases from J, with 12 bases between. Germline-derived CDR1 and CDR2 are GTSNPN and SVGIG (reference sequence). CDR3 coding DNA: TGTGCCTGGAGTGGGGGGGGGTTAGCTGAAGCTTTCTTT. It codes for CAWSGGGLAEAFF.

The chain has TRBV4-3 and TRBJ1-2; possible D gene TRBD1, 5 bases. Germline V gene data show CDR1 as LGHNA and CDR2 as YSLEER. Trimming removed 4 bases from V and 8 bases from J, with 14 bases in between. The CDR3 spans 13 residues. The CDR3 DNA follows: TGCGCCAGCAGCCCTTGGCAGGGAAACGGCTACACCTTC. It encodes CASSPWQGNGYTF.

The J gene is TRBJ1-1, the V gene TRBV19, with TRBD1 matching 7 bases. J was trimmed by 3 bases and V by 6 bases; bases with no gene match: 4. From germline, CDR1 is LNHDA and CDR2 SQIVND (reference sequence). The CDR3 totals 13 residues. Here the CDR3 reads CASRLTGDTEAFF. CDR3 sequence (DNA): TGTGCCAGTAGATTAACAGGGGACACTGAAGCTTTCTTT.

The rearrangement uses TRBV4-1 and TRBJ2-7, with no clear D. Germline V gene data show CDR1 as MGHRA and CDR2 as YSYEKL. The CDR3 runs to 16 residues. Deletions cut 0 bases from V and 0 bases from J, with 12 bases between. The CDR3 nucleotides are TGCGCCAGCAGCCAAGATCTTACCCTAACCTCCTACGAGCAGTACTTC. Translated, it gives CASSQDLTLTSYEQYF.

The chain carries TRBV18 and TRBJ1-2; 8 positions agree with TRBD1. Germline values: CDR1 KGHSH, CDR2 LQKENI. V shed 5 bases and J 8 bases; nucleotides not matched to a gene: 7. This CDR3 is 13 amino acids long. CDR3 region: CASSADRVEGYTF. CDR3 nucleotides: TGTGCCAGCTCAGCGGACAGGGTAGAGGGCTACACCTTC.

The J gene is TRBJ2-7, the V gene TRBV4-1; 7 bases line up with TRBD1. V was pared by 4 bases and J by 1 base, with 10 bases of the junction left unmatched. There are 16 residues in the CDR3. Germline V gene lookup returns CDR1 MGHRA and CDR2 YSYEKL. CDR3 sequence reads: CASSLNRGSASYEQYF. CDR3 sequence (DNA): TGCGCCAGCAGCCTGAACAGGGGTAGTGCTTCCTACGAGCAGTACTTC.

This rearrangement joins TRBV19 to TRBJ2-7; 7 bases are shared with TRBD1. The V segment lost 7 bases and the J segment 6 bases; nucleotides outside the gene matches: 9. The length of the CDR3 is 13 residues. Germline lookup yields CDR1 LNHDA and CDR2 SQIVND (reference sequence). In DNA, the CDR3 is TGTGCCAGTAAGGGAACAGGGGTCGGCGAGCAGTACTTC. Amino acids: CASKGTGVGEQYF.

This clone was picked up a small number of times. The rearrangement links TRBV4-1 to TRBJ1-1, with D perhaps matching TRBD1 (6 bases). Germline V lookup: CDR1 MGHRA, CDR2 YSYEKL. This CDR3 has 17 residues. V shed 5 bases and J shed 1 base, with 20 bases lying between them. CDR3 residues: CASSSRDKGITNTEAFF. The CDR3 DNA reads TGCGCCAGCAGCTCCCGGGACAAGGGAATAACGAACACTGAAGCTTTCTTT.

The gene calls are TRBV5-1 and TRBJ2-2; D may be TRBD1 (5 bases). Trimming removed 4 bases at V and 0 bases at J, with 10 bases between. Germline assignment: CDR1 SGHRS and CDR2 YFSETQ. The CDR3 has 15 amino acids. The CDR3 DNA reads as TGCGCCAGCAGCCCCGCAGGGTCGAACACCGGGGAGCTGTTTTTT. Translated, it gives CASSPAGSNTGELFF.

The chain carries TRBV6-5 and TRBJ1-1; maybe TRBD1 (5 bases). Germline V gene lookup returns CDR1 MNHEY and CDR2 SVGAGI. This CDR3 is 13 amino acids long. Trimming cost V 6 bases and J 0 bases, with 8 bases left between them. The CDR3 coding sequence is TGTGCCAGCAGAGCAGGGATGAACACTGAAGCTTTCTTT. Its translation is CASRAGMNTEAFF.

Concerning this clone itself: The junction departs from germline at one end; a sequencing error may be responsible. Within the sample, other DNA sequences also encode this same CDR3. The rearrangement uses TRBV7-2 and TRBJ1-2, with 8 bases lining up with TRBD1. The CDR3 contains 14 residues. CDR1 and CDR2 (germline): SGHTA, FQGNSA. This CDR3 is CASSASGTGGRGTF. The CDR3 nucleotides read TGTGCCAGCAGCGCATCCGGGACAGGAGGGAGAGGCACCTTT.

This chain uses TRBV6-1 with TRBJ1-6; TRBD1 agrees at 8 bases. This CDR3 is built from 16 residues. Looked up from germline, CDR1 is MNHNS and CDR2 is SASEGT. V gave up 2 bases and J gave up 10 bases; unmatched junction bases: 10. For the CDR3, the DNA is TGTGCCAGCAGTGAACTTGACGGGACAGGACCATCACCCCTCCACTTT. Translation: CASSELDGTGPSPLHF.